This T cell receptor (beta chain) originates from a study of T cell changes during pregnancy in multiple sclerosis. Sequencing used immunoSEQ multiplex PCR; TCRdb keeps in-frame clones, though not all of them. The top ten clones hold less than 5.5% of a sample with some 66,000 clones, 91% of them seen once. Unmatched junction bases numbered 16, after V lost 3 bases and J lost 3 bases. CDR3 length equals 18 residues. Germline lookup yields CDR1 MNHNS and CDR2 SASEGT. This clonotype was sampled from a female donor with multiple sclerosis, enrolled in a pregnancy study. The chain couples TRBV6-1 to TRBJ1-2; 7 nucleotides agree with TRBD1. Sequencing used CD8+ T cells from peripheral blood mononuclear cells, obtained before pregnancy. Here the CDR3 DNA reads TGTGCCAGCAGTGAGAGCCCCGACAAGGGGGCTAGAGACTATGGCTACACCTTC. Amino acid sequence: CASSESPDKGARDYGYTF.